A single sample gave rise to the 17 T cell receptor beta chains below, sequenced in a study of PD-1 blockade in classical Hodgkin lymphoma. All patients experienced relapse after autologous stem cell transplantation, and brentuximab vedotin exposure was variable. Data came from immunoSEQ multiplex PCR; TCRdb stores just in-frame clones and leaves some out. The table includes 120,000 to 150,000 clones, nearly 80% detected once. The sample consisted of peripheral blood mononuclear cells (PBMCs), taken before the second cycle of nivolumab. All receptors derive from a human donor with classical Hodgkin lymphoma.

This clone was seen repeatedly, ten times or more. This rearrangement joins TRBV30 to TRBJ2-2; D remains unclear. The germline V gene has CDR1 GTSNPN and CDR2 SVGIG (reference sequence). Trimming removed 5 bases at V and 8 bases at J, with 12 bases between. The CDR3 contains 12 residues. The CDR3 nucleotides read TGTGCCTGGGCCCCGGGTGGGGGGGAGCTGTTTTTT. It translates to CAWAPGGGELFF.

This clone was seen once. The V call is TRBV5-1, the J call TRBJ2-3, with 7 bases identical to TRBD2. Germline V gene data show CDR1 as SGHRS and CDR2 as YFSETQ. J gave up 0 bases and V 5 bases, and 6 bases lay outside the gene matches. There are 15 residues in the CDR3. The CDR3: CASRVSGSSTDTQYF. For the CDR3, the DNA is TGCGCCAGCAGGGTTAGCGGGTCGAGCACAGATACGCAGTATTTT. Full variable domain (remainder filled in from reference TRBV5-1 and TRBJ2-3): KAGVTQTPRYLIKTRGQQVTLSCSPISGHRSVSWYQQTPGQGLQFLFEYFSETQRNKGNFPGRFSGRQFSNSRSEMNVSTLELGDSALYLCASRVSGSSTDTQYFGPGTRLTVL.

This clone is a singleton in its sample. The chain recombines TRBV18 with TRBJ2-2; 13 bases line up with TRBD2. V gave up 1 base and J gave up 3 bases; unmatched junction bases: 2. The CDR3 runs to 17 residues. Germline CDR1 KGHSH, CDR2 LQKENI. CDR3 protein: CASSPLGLAGDTGELFF. The CDR3 nucleotides are TGTGCCAGCTCACCACTTGGACTAGCGGGAGACACCGGGGAGCTGTTTTTT.

This clone was counted only a few times. The chain links TRBV2 to TRBJ1-1; unclear D gene. Germline loops: CDR1 SNHLY, CDR2 FYNNEI. The CDR3 contains 15 residues. V was trimmed by 3 bases and J by 0 bases, leaving 11 bases between them. The CDR3 reads CASSDGSDMNTEAFF. The CDR3 DNA reads TGTGCCAGCAGTGACGGCAGCGATATGAACACTGAAGCTTTCTTT. Variable domain in full (rest from reference TRBV2 and TRBJ1-1): EPEVTQTPSHQVTQMGQEVILRCVPISNHLYFYWYRQILGQKVEFLVSFYNNEISEKSEIFDDQFSVERPDGSNFTLKIRSTKLEDSAMYFCASSDGSDMNTEAFFGQGTRLTVV.

This clone was observed a few times. The same CDR3 is also encoded by other DNA sequences in this sample. The CDR3 nucleotides read TGTGCCAGCGATTGGGGAGACACTGAAGCTTTCTTT. The encoded protein is CASDWGDTEAFF. This sequence joins TRBV6-1 and TRBJ1-1, with D uncertain. The CDR3 is made up of 12 amino acids. Trimming left V 8 bases short and J 3 bases short, with 10 bases between. Germline assignment: CDR1 MNHNS and CDR2 SASEGT.

The V call is TRBV6-6, the J call TRBJ2-7, with D perhaps TRBD1 (6 bases). Trimming pared 2 bases from V and 5 bases from J, leaving 13 bases between. CDR1 is MNHNY and CDR2 is SVGAGI in the germline V gene (reference sequence). There are 14 residues in the CDR3. The CDR3 DNA is TGTGCCAGCAGTTACGATACAGGGACCCACGAGCAGTACTTC. Amino acid sequence: CASSYDTGTHEQYF.

The chain's CDR3 is CASSIAPLAGGPLAKNIQYF. As DNA, the CDR3 is TGTGCCAGTAGTATAGCCCCTCTAGCGGGAGGGCCTCTAGCCAAAAACATTCAGTACTTC. The chain couples TRBV19 to TRBJ2-4, with TRBD2 matching over 12 bases. The CDR3 is 20 residues long. Germline-derived CDR1 and CDR2 are LNHDA and SQIVND (reference sequence). V gave up 1 base and J gave up 0 bases; unmatched junction bases: 10. The full variable domain, in which reference TRBV19 and TRBJ2-4 provide the parts outside the CDR3, is DGGITQSPKYLFRKEGQNVTLSCEQNLNHDAMYWYRQDPGQGLRLIYYSQIVNDFQKGDIAEGYSVSREKKESFPLTVTSAQKNPTAFYLCASSIAPLAGGPLAKNIQYFGAGTRLSVL.

The chain combines TRBV5-4 with TRBJ2-5; no definite D call. This CDR3 spans 13 amino acids. The germline CDR1 and CDR2 sequences are SGHNT and YYREEE (reference sequence). Between the trimmed V and J ends, which lost 1 base and 1 base, there was a span of 5 bases. The chain's CDR3 is CASSLFVQETQYF. The CDR3 bases are TGTGCCAGCAGCTTGTTCGTCCAAGAGACCCAGTACTTC.

This chain uses TRBV28 with TRBJ2-5; D is possibly TRBD1 (5 bases). Trimming left V 2 bases short and J 0 bases short, with 16 bases between. The germline gives CDR1 MDHEN, CDR2 SYDVKM. There are 17 residues in the CDR3. DNA for the CDR3: TGTGCCAGCAGTTTAGGGGCTAGAGGTTTGTACCAAGAGACCCAGTACTTC. Translating gives CASSLGARGLYQETQYF.

The V gene is TRBV6-5, the J gene TRBJ2-3, with a tentative D call TRBD1 (6 bases). Germline CDR1 and CDR2: MNHEY and SVGAGI. V lost 0 bases to trimming and J lost 0 bases, with 7 bases between them. This CDR3 comprises 15 residues. CDR3: CASSYSDSSTDTQYF. CDR3 DNA: TGTGCCAGCAGTTACTCGGACAGTAGCACAGATACGCAGTATTTT.

This clone was recorded once. The gene calls are TRBV20-1 and TRBJ2-1; D is ambiguous. V gave up 1 base and J gave up 6 bases, with 4 bases separating them. Germline V gene lookup returns CDR1 DFQATT and CDR2 SNEGSKA (reference sequence). This CDR3 contains 11 residues. The CDR3 is CSARAPNEQFF. The CDR3 DNA is TGCAGTGCTAGAGCCCCCAATGAGCAGTTCTTC.

This clone was counted only a few times. V is TRBV7-9 and J is TRBJ2-1, with 8 bases matching TRBD2. Germline lookup yields CDR1 SEHNR and CDR2 FQNEAQ (reference sequence). V shed 5 bases, J shed 7 bases, and the junction held 13 bases outside the gene matches. The CDR3 totals 16 residues. CDR3: CASSLRRLAGRNEQFF. The CDR3 DNA sequence: TGTGCCAGCAGCCTTCGGCGGCTAGCGGGTAGAAATGAGCAGTTCTTC.

V is TRBV6-5 and J is TRBJ2-7; 8 nucleotides align to TRBD1. Losses at the gene ends were 2 bases for V and 6 bases for J; bases not matched to a gene: 3. Germline V lookup: CDR1 MNHEY, CDR2 SVGAGI. The CDR3 is 13 residues long. In nucleotides, the CDR3 is TGTGCCAGCAGTTACGTCAGGGGGCGCGAGCAGTACTTC. Translated: CASSYVRGREQYF.

The genes are TRBV4-1 and TRBJ2-1, with no clear D. CDR3 length: 15 amino acids. Trimming cost V 2 bases and J 8 bases, with 16 bases left between them. Germline CDR1 and CDR2: MGHRA and YSYEKL. CDR3 nucleotide sequence: TGCGCCAGCAGCCAACCCAATGCTGTTTCTGATGAGCAGTTCTTC. Its translation is CASSQPNAVSDEQFF.

By share of the sample, this clone is medium-sized (0.01 to 0.1%). This chain uses TRBV7-2 with TRBJ1-1, with 9 bases matching TRBD1. CDR1 and CDR2 (germline): SGHTA, FQGNSA. V lost 5 bases and J lost 6; bases outside the gene matches: 13. This CDR3 contains 16 residues. CDR3 nucleotides: TGTGCCAGCAGCGGTCCCGGGACAGGGATGGGCGCTGAAGCTTTCTTT. This gives the protein CASSGPGTGMGAEAFF.

The rearrangement joins TRBV7-9 to TRBJ2-7, with 7 bases matching TRBD2. This CDR3 contains 12 residues. With V trimmed by 5 bases and J by 6 bases, 4 bases remained unmatched. From germline, CDR1 is SEHNR and CDR2 FQNEAQ (reference sequence). CDR3 nucleotide sequence: TGTGCCAGCAGCCTGGGAGGGCTCGAGCAGTACTTC. Its protein is CASSLGGLEQYF. Together with reference TRBV7-9 and TRBJ2-7, the CDR3 gives the full variable domain: DTGVSQNPRHKITKRGQNVTFRCDPISEHNRLYWYRQTLGQGPEFLTYFQNEAQLEKSRLLSDRFSAERPKGSFSTLEIQRTEQGDSAMYLCASSLGGLEQYFGPGTRLTVT.

This clone was observed a few times. This chain uses TRBV4-2 with TRBJ2-2, with TRBD2 identical over 9 bases. The length of the CDR3 is 18 residues. Germline V gene lookup returns CDR1 LGHNA and CDR2 YNFKEQ. Germline trimming cut 3 bases from V and 1 base from J; bases unmatched to any gene: 9. CDR3 sequence (DNA): TGTGCCAGCAGCCAGGGTGTAGCGGGAGCCCTGAACACCGGGGAGCTGTTTTTT. Encoded protein: CASSQGVAGALNTGELFF.